These T cell receptor beta chains were read from a single sample in a study of T cells in Graves' hyperthyroidism and ophthalmopathy. TCRdb used MiXCR to reprocess the multiplex PCR reads, holding one entry per CDR3 protein. The sample carries 45,000 to 60,000 distinct CDR3 sequences, just under 50% recorded once. The sequenced sample was blood. The receptor set was obtained from a woman aged 25 to 39 with Graves' ophthalmopathy. Both conserved end residues are part of each CDR3. The D gene is left open where the match is weak. Expanded clones are given a class, and other clones once, few, many or no size at all.

TRBJ2-7 | TRBD1 | many | TRBV5-4 | TGTGCCAGCAGCAACAGGGGAAACGAGCAGTACTTC | CASSNRGNEQYF
TRBJ2-3 | . | many | TRBV20-1 | TGCAGTGCCCCGGATCTCACAGATACGCAGTATTTT | CSAPDLTDTQYF
TRBJ2-7 | TRBD2 | . | TRBV19 | TGTGCCAGTAGCGAAGGAGCGGGGGAACTGAGGCAGTACTTC | CASSEGAGELRQYF
TRBJ1-2 | . | many | TRBV28 | TGTGCCAGCAGTTGGAGGGGGGGCTATGGCTACACCTTC | CASSWRGGYGYTF
TRBJ2-2 | . | . | TRBV2 | TGTGCCAGCAGTGGGCTGATCACCCGGGAGCTGTTCTTT | CASSGLITRELFF
TRBJ1-1 | . | . | TRBV20-1 | TGCGGTGCTCCCGTCCTTGAAGCTTTCTTT | CGAPVLEAFF
TRBJ2-6 | TRBD1 | . | TRBV20-1 | TGCAGTGCTATTCGGACAGGGGGCAACGTCCTGACTTTC | CSAIRTGGNVLTF
TRBJ2-3 | TRBD1 | . | TRBV27 | TGTGCCAGCAGCAGGACAGGGGCGGGCGGAATCAGCACAGATACGCAGTATTTT | CASSRTGAGGISTDTQYF
TRBJ2-7 | . | . | TRBV20-1 | TGCAATGCCCTGGACTCCTCCGGGTACGAGCAGTACTTC | CNALDSSGYEQYF
TRBJ1-4 | TRBD1 | once | TRBV2 | TGTGCCAGCACTATAGAGGGGGCTTCGAATGAAAAACTGTTTTTT | CASTIEGASNEKLFF
TRBJ1-1 | . | . | TRBV20-1 | TGCAGTGCTAGATCCCCGGGTAGAGCTGGAAACACTGAAGCTTTCTTT | CSARSPGRAGNTEAFF
TRBJ2-5 | . | many | TRBV9 | TGTGCCAGCAGCGGAAACACGAACCAAGAGACCCAGTACTTC | CASSGNTNQETQYF
TRBJ2-6 | . | many | TRBV6-4 | TGTGCCAGCAGTGAGTTGTCAGGGTCTGGGGCCAACGTCCTGACTTTC | CASSELSGSGANVLTF
TRBJ1-5 | TRBD1 | medium-sized | TRBV10-3 | TGTGCCATCAGTGGGGGACAGAATCAGCCCCAGCATTTT | CAISGGQNQPQHF
TRBJ2-2 | TRBD1 | many | TRBV7-3 | TGTGCCAGCAGCTTAACCACAGGGGACACCGGGGAGCTGTTTTTT | CASSLTTGDTGELFF
TRBJ2-5 | . | . | TRBV19 | TGTGCCAGTAGTGCTTTTAGGTTC | CASSAFRF
TRBJ2-7 | TRBD2 | many | TRBV7-6 | TGTGCCAGCAGCTTGGGTAGCGGGGTCCCCTACGAGCAGTACTTC | CASSLGSGVPYEQYF
TRBJ1-6 | . | many | TRBV20-1 | TGCAGTGCTAGAGACGAGAGTAGGGCCGGGAGGAGTTCACCCCTCCACTTT | CSARDESRAGRSSPLHF
TRBJ2-7 | . | medium-sized | TRBV7-9 | TGTGCCAGCAGCTCAGGGTCCTCCGAGCAGTACTTC | CASSSGSSEQYF
TRBJ2-1 | TRBD2 | . | TRBV2 | TGTGCCAGCAGTGCATCGGGGGGGAGCTACAATGAGCAGTTCTTC | CASSASGGSYNEQFF
TRBJ2-5 | TRBD2 | many | TRBV5-4 | TGTGCCAGCAGCTTGACTAGCGGGATCGAAGAGACCCAGTACTTC | CASSLTSGIEETQYF
TRBJ1-1 | . | . | TRBV6-1 | TGTGCCAGCAGTTATGGGGGGAACACTGTAGCTTGCTTT | CASSYGGNTVACF